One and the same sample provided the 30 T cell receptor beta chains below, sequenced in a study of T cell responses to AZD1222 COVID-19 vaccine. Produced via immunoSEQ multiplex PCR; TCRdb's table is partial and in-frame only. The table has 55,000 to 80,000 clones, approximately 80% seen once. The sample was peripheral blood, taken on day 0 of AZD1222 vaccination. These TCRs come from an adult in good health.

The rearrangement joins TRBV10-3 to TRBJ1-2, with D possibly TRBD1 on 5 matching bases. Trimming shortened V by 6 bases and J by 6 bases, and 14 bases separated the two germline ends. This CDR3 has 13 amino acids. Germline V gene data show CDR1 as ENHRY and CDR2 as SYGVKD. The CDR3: CAIRPTDNDGYTF. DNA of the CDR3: TGTGCCATCAGACCGACAGATAATGATGGCTACACCTTC.

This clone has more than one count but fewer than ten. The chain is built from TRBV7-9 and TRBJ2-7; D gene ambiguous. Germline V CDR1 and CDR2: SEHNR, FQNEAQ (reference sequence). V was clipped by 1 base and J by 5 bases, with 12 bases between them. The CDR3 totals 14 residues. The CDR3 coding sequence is TGTGCCAGCAGCTTAGGAGGCGCTATCCACGAGCAGTACTTC. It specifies CASSLGGAIHEQYF.

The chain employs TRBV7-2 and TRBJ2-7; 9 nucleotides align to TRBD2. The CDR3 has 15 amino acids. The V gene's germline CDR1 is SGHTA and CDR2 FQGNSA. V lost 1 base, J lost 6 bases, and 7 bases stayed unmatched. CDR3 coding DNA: TGTGCCAGCAGCTTAGTTGGCGGGGGGGTCTCCGAGCAGTACTTC. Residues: CASSLVGGGVSEQYF.

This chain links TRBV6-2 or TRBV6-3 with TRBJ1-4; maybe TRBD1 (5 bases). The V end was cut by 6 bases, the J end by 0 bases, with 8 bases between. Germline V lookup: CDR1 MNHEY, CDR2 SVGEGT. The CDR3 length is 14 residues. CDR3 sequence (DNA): TGTGCCAGCAGCCGACAGACAACTAATGAAAAACTGTTTTTT. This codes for CASSRQTTNEKLFF.

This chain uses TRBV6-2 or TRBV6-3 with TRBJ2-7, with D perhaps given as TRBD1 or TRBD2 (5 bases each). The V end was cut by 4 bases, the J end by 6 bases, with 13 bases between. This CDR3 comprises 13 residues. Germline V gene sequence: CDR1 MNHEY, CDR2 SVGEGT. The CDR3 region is CASSLIGDAEQYF. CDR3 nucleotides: TGTGCCAGCAGTTTGATAGGGGACGCCGAGCAGTACTTC.

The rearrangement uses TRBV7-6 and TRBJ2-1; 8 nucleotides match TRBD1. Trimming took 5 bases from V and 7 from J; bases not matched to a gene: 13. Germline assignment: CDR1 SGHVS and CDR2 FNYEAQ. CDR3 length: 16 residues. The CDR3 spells CASSPDWTGRRNEQFF. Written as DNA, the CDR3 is TGTGCCAGCAGCCCCGACTGGACAGGGAGGCGGAATGAGCAGTTCTTC.

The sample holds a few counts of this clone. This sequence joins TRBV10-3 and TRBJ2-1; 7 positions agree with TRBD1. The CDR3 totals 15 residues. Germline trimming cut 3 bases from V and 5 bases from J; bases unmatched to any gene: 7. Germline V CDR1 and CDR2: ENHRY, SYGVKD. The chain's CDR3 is CAISDRGMEDNEQFF. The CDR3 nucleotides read TGTGCCATCAGTGACAGGGGGATGGAAGACAATGAGCAGTTCTTC.

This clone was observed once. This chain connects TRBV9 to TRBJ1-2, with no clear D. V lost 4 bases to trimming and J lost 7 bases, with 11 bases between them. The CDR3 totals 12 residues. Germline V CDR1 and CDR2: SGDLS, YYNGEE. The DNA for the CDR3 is TGTGCCAGCAGCAAAGAGGCGGGTGGCTACACCTTC. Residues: CASSKEAGGYTF.

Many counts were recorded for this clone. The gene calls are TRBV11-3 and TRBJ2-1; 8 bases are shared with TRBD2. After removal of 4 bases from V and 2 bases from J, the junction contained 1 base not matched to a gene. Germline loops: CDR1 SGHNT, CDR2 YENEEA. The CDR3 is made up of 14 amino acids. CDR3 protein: CASSSGLAYNEQFF. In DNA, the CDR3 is TGTGCCAGCAGCTCGGGACTAGCCTACAATGAGCAGTTCTTC. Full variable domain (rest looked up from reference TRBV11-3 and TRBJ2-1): EAGVVQSPRYKIIEKKQPVAFWCNPISGHNTLYWYLQNLGQGPELLIRYENEEAVDDSQLPKDRFSAERLKGVDSTLKIQPAELGDSAVYLCASSSGLAYNEQFFGPGTRLTVL.

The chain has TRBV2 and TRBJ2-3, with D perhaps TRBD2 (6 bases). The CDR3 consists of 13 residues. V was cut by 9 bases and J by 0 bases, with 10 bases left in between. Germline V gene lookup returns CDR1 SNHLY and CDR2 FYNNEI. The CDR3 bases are TGTGCCAGTGCGGGACTGAGCACAGATACGCAGTATTTT. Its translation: CASAGLSTDTQYF.

In DNA form, the CDR3 reads TGTGCCAGCAGAGCGGCTAGCGGCTTCACCGGGGAGCTGTTTTTT. Its protein product is CASRAASGFTGELFF. J is TRBJ2-2 and V is TRBV16; 7 nucleotides line up with TRBD2. Germline V gives CDR1 KGHSY, CDR2 FQNENV. The J segment lost 4 bases and the V segment lost 6 bases, leaving 8 bases of the junction unmatched. The CDR3 spans 15 residues.

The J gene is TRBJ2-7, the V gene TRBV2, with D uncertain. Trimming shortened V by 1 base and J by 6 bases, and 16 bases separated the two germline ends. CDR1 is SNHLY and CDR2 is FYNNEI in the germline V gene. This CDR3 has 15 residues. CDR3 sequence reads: CASSEGGSVGGEQYF. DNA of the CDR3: TGTGCCAGCAGTGAAGGGGGAAGTGTAGGCGGCGAGCAGTACTTC. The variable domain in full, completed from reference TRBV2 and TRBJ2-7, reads EPEVTQTPSHQVTQMGQEVILRCVPISNHLYFYWYRQILGQKVEFLVSFYNNEISEKSEIFDDQFSVERPDGSNFTLKIRSTKLEDSAMYFCASSEGGSVGGEQYFGPGTRLTVT.

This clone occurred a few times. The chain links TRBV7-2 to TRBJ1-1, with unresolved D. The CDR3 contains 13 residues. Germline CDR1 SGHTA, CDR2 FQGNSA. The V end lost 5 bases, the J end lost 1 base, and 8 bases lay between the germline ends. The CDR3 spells CASSLQGNTEAFF. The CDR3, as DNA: TGTGCCAGCAGCCTCCAAGGGAACACTGAAGCTTTCTTT.

CDR3 sequence reads: CASSPTAGASYEQYF. CDR3 DNA sequence: TGCGCCAGCAGTCCAACTGCCGGGGCCTCGTACGAGCAGTACTTC. The gene calls are TRBV5-1 and TRBJ2-7, with D perhaps given as TRBD1 or TRBD2 (5 bases each). V shed 5 bases and J shed 4 bases, with 19 bases lying between them. This CDR3 comprises 15 residues. The V gene's germline CDR1 is SGHRS and CDR2 YFSETQ.

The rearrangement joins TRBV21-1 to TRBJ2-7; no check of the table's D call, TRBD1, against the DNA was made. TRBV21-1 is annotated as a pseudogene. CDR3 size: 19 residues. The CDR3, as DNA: TGTGCCAGCAGCGAAAACCGGGACAGGGGGAGAGGCAGGGCCTACGAGCAGTACTTC. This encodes CASSENRDRGRGRAYEQYF.

Here the CDR3 DNA reads TGTGCCAGCAGTCTATATTCTTCCACTAAATACGAGCAGTACTTC. The encoded protein is CASSLYSSTKYEQYF. V usage is TRBV28 and J usage is TRBJ2-7; D is uncertain. Germline assignment: CDR1 MDHEN and CDR2 SYDVKM. Trimming stripped 5 bases from V and 4 bases from J, with 18 bases between. The CDR3 spans 15 residues.

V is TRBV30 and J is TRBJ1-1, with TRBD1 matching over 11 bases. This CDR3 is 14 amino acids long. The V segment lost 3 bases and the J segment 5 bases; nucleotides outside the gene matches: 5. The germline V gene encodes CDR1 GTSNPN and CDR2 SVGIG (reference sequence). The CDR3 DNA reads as TGTGCCTGGAGGGGACAGGGGGTTTGGACTGAAGCTTTCTTT. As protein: CAWRGQGVWTEAFF. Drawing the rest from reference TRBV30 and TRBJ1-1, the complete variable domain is SQTIHQWPATLVQPVGSPLSLECTVEGTSNPNLYWYRQAAGRGLQLLFYSVGIGQISSEVPQNLSASRPQDRQFILSSKKLLLSDSGFYLCAWRGQGVWTEAFFGQGTRLTVV.

The CDR3 is CASSLPYYNEQFF. CDR3 DNA: TGTGCCAGCAGCTTACCCTACTACAATGAGCAGTTCTTC. The V call is TRBV7-8, the J call TRBJ2-1; D is undetermined. The germline V gene encodes CDR1 SGHVS and CDR2 FQNEAQ. The CDR3 loop spans 13 amino acids. Trimming took 2 bases from V and 3 from J, leaving 5 bases between them.

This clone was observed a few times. The CDR3 DNA follows: TGTGCCAGCAGCTTAGACTATCAAGATACGCAGTATTTT. This codes for CASSLDYQDTQYF. J is TRBJ2-3 and V is TRBV7-2; D is ambiguous. Germline assignment: CDR1 SGHTA and CDR2 FQGNSA. The CDR3 runs to 13 residues. V lost 1 base and J 5 bases, leaving 7 bases between the germline ends.

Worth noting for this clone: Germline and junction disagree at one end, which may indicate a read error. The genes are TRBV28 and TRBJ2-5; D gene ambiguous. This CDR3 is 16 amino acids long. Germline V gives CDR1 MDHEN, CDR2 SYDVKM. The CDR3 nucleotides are TGTGCCAGCAGTAAACCCCCGGGCAGACCCCAAGAGTCCCAGTACTTC. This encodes CASSKPPGRPQESQYF.

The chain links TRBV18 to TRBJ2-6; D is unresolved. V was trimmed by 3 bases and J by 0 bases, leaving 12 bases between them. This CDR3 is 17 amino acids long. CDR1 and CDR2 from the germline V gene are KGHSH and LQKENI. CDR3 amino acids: CASSPQSASSGANVLTF. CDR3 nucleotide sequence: TGTGCCAGCTCACCGCAGAGCGCGTCCTCTGGGGCCAACGTCCTGACTTTC.

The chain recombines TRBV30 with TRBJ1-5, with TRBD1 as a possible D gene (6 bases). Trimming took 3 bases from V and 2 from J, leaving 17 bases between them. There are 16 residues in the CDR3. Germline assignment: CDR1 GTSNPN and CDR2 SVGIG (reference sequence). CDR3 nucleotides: TGTGCCTGGAGCCCCCAGGGGTCGGTCGGCAATCAGCCCCAGCATTTT. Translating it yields CAWSPQGSVGNQPQHF.

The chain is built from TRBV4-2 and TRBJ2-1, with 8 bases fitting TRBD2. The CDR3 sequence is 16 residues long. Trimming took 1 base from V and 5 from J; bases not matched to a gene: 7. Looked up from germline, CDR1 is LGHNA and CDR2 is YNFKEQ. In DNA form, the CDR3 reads TGTGCCAGCAGCCAAGGGGCGGGGGGTACAAACAATGAGCAGTTCTTC. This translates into CASSQGAGGTNNEQFF.

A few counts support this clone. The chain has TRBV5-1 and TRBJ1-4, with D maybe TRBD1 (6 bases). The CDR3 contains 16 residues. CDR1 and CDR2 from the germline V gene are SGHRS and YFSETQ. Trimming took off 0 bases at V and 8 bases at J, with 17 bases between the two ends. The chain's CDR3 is CASSLAQGGRGEKLFF. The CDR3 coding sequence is TGCGCCAGCAGCTTGGCACAGGGAGGGAGAGGCGAAAAACTGTTTTTT.

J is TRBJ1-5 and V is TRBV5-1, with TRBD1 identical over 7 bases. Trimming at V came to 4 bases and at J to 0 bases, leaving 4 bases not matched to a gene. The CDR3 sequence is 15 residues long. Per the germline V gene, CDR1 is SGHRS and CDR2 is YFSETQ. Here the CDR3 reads CASSPGGNSNQPQHF. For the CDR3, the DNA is TGCGCCAGCAGCCCAGGGGGAAATAGCAATCAGCCCCAGCATTTT.

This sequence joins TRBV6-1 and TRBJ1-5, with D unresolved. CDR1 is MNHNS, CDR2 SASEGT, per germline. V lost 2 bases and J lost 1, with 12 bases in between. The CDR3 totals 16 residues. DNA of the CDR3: TGTGCCAGCAGTGAATGGGCACTAAAGAGCAATCAGCCCCAGCATTTT. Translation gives CASSEWALKSNQPQHF.

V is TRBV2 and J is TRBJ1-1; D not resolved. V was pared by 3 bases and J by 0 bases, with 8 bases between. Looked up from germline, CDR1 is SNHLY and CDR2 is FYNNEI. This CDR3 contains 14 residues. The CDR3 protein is CASSEALMNTEAFF. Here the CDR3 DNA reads TGTGCCAGCAGTGAGGCCCTCATGAACACTGAAGCTTTCTTT.

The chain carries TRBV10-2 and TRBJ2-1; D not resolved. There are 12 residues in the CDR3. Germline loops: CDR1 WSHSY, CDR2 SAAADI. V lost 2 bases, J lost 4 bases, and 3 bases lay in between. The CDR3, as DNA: TGCGCCAGCAGTGAGGGTTACAATGAGCAGTTCTTC. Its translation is CASSEGYNEQFF.

The CDR3 protein is CASSPTSGGADTQYF. DNA for the CDR3: TGTGCCAGCAGCCCCACTAGCGGGGGGGCCGATACGCAGTATTTT. The V gene is TRBV6-2 or TRBV6-3, the J gene TRBJ2-3, with 13 bases fitting TRBD2. Germline V gene sequence: CDR1 MNHEY, CDR2 SVGEGT. This CDR3 comprises 15 residues. The J segment lost 6 bases and the V segment lost 6 bases, leaving 6 bases of the junction unmatched.

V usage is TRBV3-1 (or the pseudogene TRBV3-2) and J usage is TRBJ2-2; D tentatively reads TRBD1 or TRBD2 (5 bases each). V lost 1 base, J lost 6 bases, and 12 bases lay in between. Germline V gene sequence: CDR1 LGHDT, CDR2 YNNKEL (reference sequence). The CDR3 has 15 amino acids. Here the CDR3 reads CASSQGLRGAGELFF. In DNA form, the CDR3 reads TGTGCCAGCAGCCAAGGGTTGCGAGGGGCCGGGGAGCTGTTTTTT.